The source of this TCR beta chain is a study of cytomegalovirus exposure and HLA in healthy donors. The wider study: The roughly 110 validation repertoires were reported in a later analysis to have been generated on the same platform as the roughly 720 first-cohort repertoires.

Study-level results: In vitro assays verified that three CMV-associated chains recognized CMV antigens specifically.

With respect to this clone: Its antigen remains unknown.

The assay was immunoSEQ multiplex PCR, and TCRdb's table has in-frame clones only and misses some. The sample shows 110,000 or so clones, around 88% of them seen only once. The germline V gene has CDR1 MNHEY and CDR2 SVGAGI. The CDR3 extends over 14 amino acids. Trimming pared 6 bases from V and 4 bases from J, leaving 13 bases between. Sequences were obtained from PBMCs. This receptor was identified in a man between 18 and 29 years old in good health and CMV-seronegative. The chain recombines TRBV6-5 with TRBJ1-5; D may be TRBD1 (6 bases). The CDR3 sequence is CASRQTGRNQPQHF. CDR3 in DNA: TGTGCCAGCAGGCAGACAGGTCGGAATCAGCCCCAGCATTTT.